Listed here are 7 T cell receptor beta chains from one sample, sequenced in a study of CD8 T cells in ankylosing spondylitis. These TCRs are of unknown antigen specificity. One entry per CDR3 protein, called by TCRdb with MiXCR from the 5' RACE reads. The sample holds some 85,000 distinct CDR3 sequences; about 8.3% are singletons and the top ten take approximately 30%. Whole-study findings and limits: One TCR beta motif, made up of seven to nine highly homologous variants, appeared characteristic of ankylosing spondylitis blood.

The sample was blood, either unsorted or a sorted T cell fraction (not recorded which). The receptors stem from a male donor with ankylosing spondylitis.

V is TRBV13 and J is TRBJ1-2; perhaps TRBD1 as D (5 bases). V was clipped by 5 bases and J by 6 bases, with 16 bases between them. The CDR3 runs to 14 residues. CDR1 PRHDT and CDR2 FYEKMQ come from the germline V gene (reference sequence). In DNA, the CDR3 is TGTGCCAGCAGCGGCCGGGGAACGGGGGATGGCTACACCTTC. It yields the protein CASSGRGTGDGYTF.

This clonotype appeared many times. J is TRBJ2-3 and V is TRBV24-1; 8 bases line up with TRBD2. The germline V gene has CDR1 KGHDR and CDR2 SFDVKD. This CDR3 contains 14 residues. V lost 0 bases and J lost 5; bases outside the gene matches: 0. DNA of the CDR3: TGTGCCACCAGTGATTTGAGCGGGAGAGATACGCAGTATTTT. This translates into CATSDLSGRDTQYF.

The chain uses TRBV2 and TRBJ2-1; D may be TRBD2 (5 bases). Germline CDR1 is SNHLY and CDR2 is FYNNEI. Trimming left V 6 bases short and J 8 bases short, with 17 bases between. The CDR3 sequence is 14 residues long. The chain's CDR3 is CASSPTRTGHEQFF. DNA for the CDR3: TGTGCCAGCAGCCCTACCCGGACTGGGCATGAGCAGTTCTTC.

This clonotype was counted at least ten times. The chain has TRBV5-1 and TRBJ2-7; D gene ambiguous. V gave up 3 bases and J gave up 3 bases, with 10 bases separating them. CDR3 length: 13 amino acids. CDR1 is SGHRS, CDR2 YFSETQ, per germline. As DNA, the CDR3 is TGCGCCAGCAGCTGGCAGTCTAACTACGAGCAGTACTTC. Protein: CASSWQSNYEQYF. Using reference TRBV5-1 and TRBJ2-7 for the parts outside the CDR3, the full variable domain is KAGVTQTPRYLIKTRGQQVTLSCSPISGHRSVSWYQQTPGQGLQFLFEYFSETQRNKGNFPGRFSGRQFSNSRSEMNVSTLELGDSALYLCASSWQSNYEQYFGPGTRLTVT.

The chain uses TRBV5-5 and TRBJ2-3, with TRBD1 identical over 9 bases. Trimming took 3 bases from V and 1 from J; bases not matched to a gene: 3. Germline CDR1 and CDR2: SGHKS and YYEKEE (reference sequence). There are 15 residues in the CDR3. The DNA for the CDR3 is TGTGCCAGCAGCTCCCGGGACAGGGGCACAGATACGCAGTATTTT. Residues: CASSSRDRGTDTQYF. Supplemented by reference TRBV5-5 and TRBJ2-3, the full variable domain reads DAGVTQSPTHLIKTRGQQVTLRCSPISGHKSVSWYQQVLGQGPQFIFQYYEKEERGRGNFPDRFSARQFPNYSSELNVNALLLGDSALYLCASSSRDRGTDTQYFGPGTRLTVL.

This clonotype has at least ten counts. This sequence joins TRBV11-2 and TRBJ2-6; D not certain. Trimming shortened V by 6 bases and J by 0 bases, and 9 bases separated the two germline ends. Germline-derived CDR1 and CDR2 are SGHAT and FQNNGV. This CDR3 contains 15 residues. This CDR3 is CASSSTPSGANVLTF. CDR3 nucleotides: TGTGCCAGCAGTTCCACCCCCTCTGGGGCCAACGTCCTGACTTTC.

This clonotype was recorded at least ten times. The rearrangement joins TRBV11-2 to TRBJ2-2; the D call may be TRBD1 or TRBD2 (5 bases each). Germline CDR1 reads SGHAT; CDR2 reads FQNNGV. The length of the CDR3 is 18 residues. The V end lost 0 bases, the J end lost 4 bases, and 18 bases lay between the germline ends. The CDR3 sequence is CASSLDLSGGGPTGELFF. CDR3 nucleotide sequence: TGTGCCAGCAGCTTAGATCTCAGTGGTGGGGGACCCACCGGGGAGCTGTTTTTT.